The 21 T cell receptor beta chains reported below all come from one sample, sequenced in a study of T-cell reconstitution after alpha-beta-depleted transplantation in children. During its preparation, the TCRbeta library received unique molecular identifiers. TCRdb used MiXCR to reprocess the PCR reads, holding one entry per CDR3 protein. The sample includes roughly 490,000 distinct CDR3 sequences, around 10% of them seen just once. This specimen was PBMCs, mostly from graft donor cells, taken 180 days after TCRalphabeta/CD19-depleted stem cell transplant. The receptors derive from a female patient aged 2-10 years who had a stem cell transplant for aplastic anemia, so the T cells may come from the graft donor.

The chain links TRBV20-1 to TRBJ1-6, with D possibly matching TRBD1 (5 bases). The CDR3 runs to 14 residues. Germline V CDR1 and CDR2: DFQATT, SNEGSKA (reference sequence). V lost 3 bases, J lost 8 bases, and 14 bases lay in between. The CDR3 spells CSASPGPSHSPLHF. CDR3 nucleotides: TGCAGTGCTAGCCCGGGACCCTCGCATTCACCCCTCCACTTT.

This clonotype appeared many times. The rearrangement uses TRBV28 and TRBJ2-1, with TRBD1 matching over 8 bases. The CDR3 contains 14 residues. Per the germline V gene, CDR1 is MDHEN and CDR2 is SYDVKM. V was pared by 6 bases and J by 5 bases, with 6 bases of the junction left unmatched. This CDR3 is CASRLGQANNEQFF. The CDR3 bases are TGTGCCAGCAGGTTGGGACAGGCTAACAATGAGCAGTTCTTC. The full variable domain, completed using reference TRBV28 and TRBJ2-1, is DVKVTQSSRYLVKRTGEKVFLECVQDMDHENMFWYRQDPGLGLRLIYFSYDVKMKEKGDIPEGYSVSREKKERFSLILESASTNQTSMYLCASRLGQANNEQFFGPGTRLTVL.

This clonotype was detected only a few times. This chain links TRBV12-3 or TRBV12-4 with TRBJ1-2; no firm D call. The CDR3 runs to 13 residues. Trimming pared 2 bases from V and 8 bases from J, leaving 12 bases between. CDR3 region: CASSLRGSEGYTF. The CDR3 nucleotides read TGTGCCAGCAGTTTACGGGGATCAGAGGGCTACACCTTC.

In this sample, this clonotype turned up a few times. The gene calls are TRBV7-8 and TRBJ1-1; no clear D gene. The V end lost 1 base, the J end lost 2 bases, and 11 bases lay between the germline ends. The CDR3 spans 15 residues. Germline CDR1 and CDR2: SGHVS and FQNEAQ. DNA for the CDR3: TGTGCCAGCAGCTTAGTAGACAATTTCAACACTGAAGCTTTCTTT. Translation gives CASSLVDNFNTEAFF.

The genes are TRBV3-1 and TRBJ2-1; TRBD1 agrees at 10 bases. Trimming took 5 bases from V and 14 from J; bases not matched to a gene: 9. The CDR3 sequence is 13 residues long. Germline CDR1 reads LGHDT; CDR2 reads YNNKEL (reference sequence). The CDR3 region has the DNA TGTGCCAGCAGCGTAAGACAGGGGGCGGAGGAGTTCTTC. Amino acid sequence: CASSVRQGAEEFF.

In its sample, this clonotype was seen a few times. The rearrangement uses TRBV7-2 and TRBJ2-6; D remains ambiguous. CDR1 and CDR2 (germline): SGHTA, FQGNSA. Trimming pared 7 bases from V and 2 bases from J, leaving 18 bases between. This CDR3 comprises 17 residues. CDR3: CASTLVSGTAGANVLTF. The CDR3 DNA is TGTGCCAGCACGCTTGTCTCTGGAACGGCTGGGGCCAACGTCCTGACTTTC.

This clonotype has just a few counts. The chain recombines TRBV5-5 with TRBJ2-1, with 11 bases fitting TRBD2. The CDR3 consists of 16 residues. Germline loops: CDR1 SGHKS, CDR2 YYEKEE (reference sequence). J was trimmed by 3 bases and V by 4 bases; bases with no gene match: 6. This CDR3 is CASSTRLAGSYNEQFF. Here the CDR3 DNA reads TGTGCCAGCAGCACTCGACTAGCGGGAAGCTACAATGAGCAGTTCTTC.

This clonotype was observed many times. The rearrangement uses TRBV12-3 or TRBV12-4 and TRBJ1-5; D remains ambiguous. Deletions cut 5 bases from V and 0 bases from J, with 2 bases between. The CDR3 is 12 residues long. The CDR3 nucleotides read TGTGCCAGCAGTAATAGCAATCAGCCCCAGCATTTT. Its protein is CASSNSNQPQHF.

There are a few counts of this clonotype. The chain combines TRBV11-2 with TRBJ1-2, with a possible D match to TRBD1 (6 bases). This CDR3 comprises 15 residues. V was pared by 6 bases and J by 2 bases, with 16 bases between. Germline CDR1 and CDR2: SGHAT and FQNNGV. CDR3 DNA: TGTGCCAGCAGACTCATACAGGGCTCGAACTATGGCTACACCTTC. Its translation: CASRLIQGSNYGYTF. The full variable domain, completed using reference TRBV11-2 and TRBJ1-2, is EAGVAQSPRYKIIEKRQSVAFWCNPISGHATLYWYQQILGQGPKLLIQFQNNGVVDDSQLPKDRFSAERLKGVDSTLKIQPAKLEDSAVYLCASRLIQGSNYGYTFGSGTRLTVV.

The chain couples TRBV9 to TRBJ2-6, with TRBD1 matching over 7 bases. V shed 5 bases, J shed 1 base, and the junction held 3 bases outside the gene matches. CDR3 length: 15 residues. Germline CDR1 and CDR2: SGDLS and YYNGEE. The CDR3 DNA is TGTGCCAGCAGACGACAGGGATCTGGGGCCAACGTCCTGACTTTC. This codes for CASRRQGSGANVLTF.

The sample holds a few counts of this clonotype. V usage is TRBV18 and J usage is TRBJ1-5; weak D call: TRBD1 (5 bases). Deletions cut 5 bases from V and 1 base from J, with 18 bases between. This CDR3 contains 17 residues. CDR1 and CDR2 (germline): KGHSH, LQKENI. The CDR3: CASSSYRQSTSNQPQHF. CDR3 coding DNA: TGTGCCAGCTCATCCTATAGACAGTCAACCAGCAATCAGCCCCAGCATTTT.

V and J are TRBV7-8 and TRBJ2-7; D is perhaps TRBD2 (5 bases). This CDR3 has 15 amino acids. Germline V gene sequence: CDR1 SGHVS, CDR2 FQNEAQ. V lost 5 bases, J lost 0 bases, and 14 bases lay in between. In DNA form, the CDR3 reads TGTGCCAGCAGCGATCAAGCGGAGATCTCCTACGAGCAGTACGTC. Its protein is CASSDQAEISYEQYV.

The J gene is TRBJ2-7, the V gene TRBV7-2; D could derive from TRBD1 or TRBD2 (5 bases each). Trimming removed 3 bases from V and 7 bases from J, with 13 bases in between. Per germline, CDR1 SGHTA and CDR2 FQGNSA. The CDR3 is 13 amino acids. CDR3 DNA: TGTGCCAGCAGCTTCCTCGGGACGTTGGAGCAGTACGTC. This translates into CASSFLGTLEQYV.

This clonotype has more than one count but fewer than ten. This chain links TRBV24-1 with TRBJ2-3; D not certain. Germline V lookup: CDR1 KGHDR, CDR2 SFDVKD. With 1 base removed from V and 1 base from J, the gap between germline ends came to 11 bases. The CDR3 sequence is 16 residues long. The DNA of the CDR3 is TGTGCCACCAGTGATTTCTTCGGGCCCGGCACAGATACGCAGTATTTT. It specifies CATSDFFGPGTDTQYF.

This clonotype was counted a few times. The V and J genes are TRBV12-3 or TRBV12-4 and TRBJ1-6, with a possible D match to TRBD1 (6 bases). The CDR3 is 13 residues long. Between the trimmed V and J ends, which lost 6 bases and 10 bases, there was a span of 13 bases. CDR3 amino acids: CASSLAGTSPLHF. CDR3 sequence (DNA): TGTGCCAGCAGCTTGGCAGGGACATCACCCCTCCACTTT.

This clonotype turned up a few times. The rearrangement joins TRBV5-1 to TRBJ1-2, with D perhaps matching TRBD1 (6 bases). Trimming removed 1 base from V and 6 bases from J, with 10 bases in between. Germline lookup yields CDR1 SGHRS and CDR2 YFSETQ. The CDR3 has 13 residues. This chain's CDR3 is CASSLTGTNGYTF. In nucleotides, the CDR3 is TGCGCCAGCAGCTTGACCGGGACAAATGGCTACACCTTC.

Comment on this clonotype: A read error may account for a junction end that differs from germline. CDR3 residues: CASSYPGQGARRKTQYF. The CDR3 DNA sequence: TGTGCCAGCAGTTACCCGGGACAGGGGGCGAGAAGGAAGACCCAGTACTTT. This chain joins TRBV6-5 and TRBJ2-5, with 12 bases fitting TRBD1. Germline CDR1 reads MNHEY; CDR2 reads SVGAGI. The CDR3 totals 17 residues.

The chain has TRBV7-2 and TRBJ1-2; D not certain. The CDR3 spans 14 residues. The V end was cut by 5 bases, the J end by 1 base, with 11 bases between. The germline V gene has CDR1 SGHTA and CDR2 FQGNSA. The CDR3, as DNA: TGTGCCAGCAGCCCGTTTTTTTTTAACTATGGCTACACCTTC. Translating it yields CASSPFFFNYGYTF.

This clonotype was seen more than once but under ten times. The CDR3 loop is CASSEGRLAGAEDTQYF. The CDR3 DNA is TGTGCCAGCAGTGAGGGAAGACTAGCGGGAGCGGAAGATACGCAGTATTTT. The chain is built from TRBV25-1 and TRBJ2-3, with 12 bases aligning to TRBD2. Germline assignment: CDR1 MGHDK and CDR2 SYGVNS. The J segment lost 5 bases and the V segment lost 3 bases, leaving 9 bases of the junction unmatched. The CDR3 is 17 residues long.

The CDR3, as DNA: TGTGCCAGTAGTCGGAAGCGGGAGCTCACAGATACGCAGTATTTT. Protein: CASSRKRELTDTQYF. The chain uses TRBV19 and TRBJ2-3; TRBD2 matches 8 bases. CDR3 length: 15 residues. Germline V gives CDR1 LNHDA, CDR2 SQIVND (reference sequence). J was trimmed by 2 bases and V by 5 bases; bases with no gene match: 6.

This clonotype occurred many times. This rearrangement joins TRBV7-9 to TRBJ2-2; TRBD2 matches at 11 bases. Germline CDR1 SEHNR, CDR2 FQNEAQ (reference sequence). CDR3 length equals 17 residues. Trimming removed 5 bases from V and 8 bases from J; junction bases left unmatched: 13. CDR3 DNA sequence: TGTGCCAGCAGCGACTGGGCGACTAGCGGGATAGCGGGGGAGCTGTTTTTT. It specifies CASSDWATSGIAGELFF.